The TCR beta chain described here comes from a study of shared clonotypes between healthy human individuals. Study information: Researchers assigned three CD4 naive, three CD4 memory, two CD8 naive and one CD8 memory plate to each donor.

Assay runs were performed at deep level. The table came from immunoSEQ multiplex PCR; TCRdb's copy has only in-frame clones and leaves some out. The sample lists a few million clones, roughly 95% seen once, with approximately 1.6% in the top ten. It was CD45RO-negative cells, positively selected for CCR7, that made up naive CD8 cells, with terminally differentiated effector memory CD45RA+ cells excluded. The donor population consisted of healthy HIV-negative adults with no recent acute infections or vaccinations. Study-level results: Clonotypes shared by all four donors outscored non-shared clonotypes in generation probability.

As concerns this clone: The antigen remains unidentified. The sample contains more than one DNA sequence encoding this CDR3.

This CDR3 region has 12 residues. The germline V gene encodes CDR1 PRHDT and CDR2 FYEKMQ (reference sequence). V was pared by 1 base and J by 5 bases, with 5 bases between. The sample taken for sequencing was naive CD8+ T cells from PBMCs. The receptor comes from a man younger than 30 in good health. Some clones in this sample may be carry-over from other donors' samples. The J gene is TRBJ1-1, the V gene TRBV13; D unresolved. The CDR3 spells CASSLVSTEAFF. In DNA, the CDR3 is TGTGCCAGCAGCTTAGTGTCGACTGAAGCTTTCTTT.